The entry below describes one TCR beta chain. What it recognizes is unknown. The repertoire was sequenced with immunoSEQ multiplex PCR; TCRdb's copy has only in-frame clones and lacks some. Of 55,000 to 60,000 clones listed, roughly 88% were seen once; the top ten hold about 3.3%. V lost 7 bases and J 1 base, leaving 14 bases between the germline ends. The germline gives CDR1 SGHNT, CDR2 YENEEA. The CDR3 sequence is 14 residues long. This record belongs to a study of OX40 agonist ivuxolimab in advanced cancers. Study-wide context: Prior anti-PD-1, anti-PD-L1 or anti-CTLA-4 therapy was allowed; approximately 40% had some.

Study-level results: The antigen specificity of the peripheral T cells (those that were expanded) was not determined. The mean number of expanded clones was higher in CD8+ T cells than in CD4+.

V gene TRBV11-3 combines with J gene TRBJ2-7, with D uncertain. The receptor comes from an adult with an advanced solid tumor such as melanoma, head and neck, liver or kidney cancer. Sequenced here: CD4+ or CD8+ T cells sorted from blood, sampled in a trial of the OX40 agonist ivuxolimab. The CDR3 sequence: CASIQRWVSYEQYF. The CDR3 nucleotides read TGTGCCAGCATCCAAAGGTGGGTGTCCTACGAGCAGTACTTC.